The sequence of this T cell receptor (beta chain) was determined in a study of Ad26.COV2.S vaccination and SARS-CoV-2 variants. Across the whole study: Ad26.COV2.S shots went into the muscle once or twice, 56 days apart. Overall study findings and caveats: In TCR breadth and depth analyses, total T cell responses may have been underestimated.

Treatment denoted: some 20 received Ad26.COV2.S at low or high dose, single or two shots; roughly 5 received placebo; per-sample allocation not given. All samples were drawn on day 63, counting from the first vaccine or placebo injection. Aged 18-55 years, donor was enrolled in Boston around 2020. An Ad26 vector expressing Wuhan-strain SARS-CoV-2 spike constituted the vaccine. Points on this clone: The antigen is unknown.

The protocol was immunoSEQ multiplex PCR, while the TCRdb copy is restricted to in-frame clones and leaves out a portion. The profile covers roughly 700,000 clones, with roughly 90% appearing a single time and over 1.3% taken by the ten largest. The germline gives CDR1 LNHNV, CDR2 YYDKDF (reference sequence). This CDR3 comprises 12 residues. With 0 bases removed from V and 9 bases from J, the gap between germline ends came to 6 bases. This sequence originates from a person between 18 and 60 years old who received the Ad26.COV2.S COVID-19 vaccine or a placebo. The source was peripheral blood, collected in a trial of Ad26.COV2.S vaccine versus placebo. The genes are TRBV15 and TRBJ1-5; D is unresolved. CDR3 in amino acids: CATSRDWGPQHF. As DNA, the CDR3 is TGTGCCACCAGCAGAGATTGGGGGCCCCAGCATTTT.